Below, 21 T cell receptor beta chains from the same sample are listed, as sequenced in a study of OX40 agonist ivuxolimab in advanced cancers. The library was made by the immunoSEQ multiplex PCR assay. Drawn from immuneACCESS, this table holds only the in-frame rearrangements with V and J called that TCRdb kept. Clones are partly lost; checked studies trace under half to an unresolved V gene and leave the rest unexplained. This sample lists tens of thousands of clones; about 84% were detected once. The top ten constitute under 9.5% of the sample. Source: CD4+ or CD8+ T cells sorted from blood, taken in a trial of the OX40 agonist ivuxolimab. These receptors were taken from an adult with an advanced solid tumor such as melanoma, head and neck, liver or kidney cancer.

This chain links TRBV7-2 with TRBJ1-1, with unresolved D. The CDR3 is made up of 13 amino acids. The V gene lost 1 base and the J gene lost 2 bases, with 5 bases spanning the gap. The germline CDR1 and CDR2 sequences are SGHTA and FQGNSA. CDR3 bases: TGTGCCAGCAGCTTAGTAACCAACACTGAAGCTTTCTTT. This codes for CASSLVTNTEAFF.

The genes are TRBV10-3 and TRBJ1-5, with D tentatively TRBD1 (6 bases). The germline V and J ends were trimmed by 6 bases and 5 bases, with 11 bases remaining between them. The CDR3 is 13 amino acids. CDR1 and CDR2 from the germline V gene are ENHRY and SYGVKD. The CDR3: CAISRDIDQPQHF. As DNA, the CDR3 is TGTGCCATCAGCCGGGACATAGATCAGCCCCAGCATTTT.

The V and J genes are TRBV25-1 and TRBJ2-7; 10 bases line up with TRBD2. The length of the CDR3 is 14 residues. CDR1 and CDR2 (germline): MGHDK, SYGVNS. Trimming cost V 3 bases and J 4 bases; bases outside gene matches: 3. The CDR3 nucleotides are TGTGCCAGCAGTGATACTAGCGGGGCTTACGAGCAGTACTTC. Its protein is CASSDTSGAYEQYF.

The chain couples TRBV29-1 to TRBJ1-2; 9 bases are a match to TRBD1. Per germline, CDR1 SQVTM and CDR2 ANQGSEA. The CDR3 consists of 13 residues. V trimming: 6 bases; J trimming: 3 bases; junction bases outside the gene matches: 5. The CDR3 loop is CSVDDRGDYGYTF. In DNA, the CDR3 is TGCAGCGTCGATGACAGGGGGGACTATGGCTACACCTTC.

The V gene is TRBV4-2, the J gene TRBJ2-3; TRBD1 matches at 9 bases. The CDR3 runs 16 residues. Germline V gene sequence: CDR1 LGHNA, CDR2 YNFKEQ. V was clipped by 5 bases and J by 4 bases; unmatched bases: 10. CDR3 protein: CASSAPPGQGPDTQYF. In DNA, the CDR3 is TGTGCCAGCAGCGCACCACCGGGACAGGGCCCAGATACGCAGTATTTT.

The gene calls are TRBV7-6 and TRBJ1-3; weak D call: TRBD1 (5 bases). Germline assignment: CDR1 SGHVS and CDR2 FNYEAQ. The ends were cut back, 0 bases at V and 2 bases at J, with 8 bases in the middle. The CDR3 extends over 15 amino acids. The CDR3 DNA sequence: TGTGCCAGCAGCTTAGCTCCCAGGGCTGGAAACACCATATATTTT. It translates to CASSLAPRAGNTIYF. The whole variable domain, filled in from reference TRBV7-6 and TRBJ1-3, reads GAGVSQSPRYKVTKRGQDVALRCDPISGHVSLYWYRQALGQGPEFLTYFNYEAQQDKSGLPNDRFSAERPEGSISTLTIQRTEQRDSAMYRCASSLAPRAGNTIYFGEGSWLTVV.

The chain links TRBV2 to TRBJ2-5; TRBD2 matches 9 bases. CDR1 SNHLY and CDR2 FYNNEI come from the germline V gene. V was clipped by 7 bases and J by 5 bases; unmatched bases: 11. The CDR3 has 15 amino acids. CDR3 nucleotides: TGTGCCAGCATCGAGAATAGCGGGAGAGGGGAGACCCAGTACTTC. Its translation is CASIENSGRGETQYF.

The chain carries TRBV5-1 and TRBJ2-5, with D perhaps assigned TRBD1 or TRBD2 (5 bases each). Per germline, CDR1 SGHRS and CDR2 YFSETQ. V lost 3 bases, J lost 5 bases, and 14 bases lay in between. The CDR3 sequence is 14 residues long. Written as DNA, the CDR3 is TGCGCCAGCAGCTCCCGGGGCCTCAGGGAGACCCAGTACTTC. It encodes CASSSRGLRETQYF.

The rearrangement links TRBV5-1 to TRBJ2-1; 7 nucleotides agree with TRBD2. Germline V gene data show CDR1 as SGHRS and CDR2 as YFSETQ. V trimming: 0 bases; J trimming: 6 bases; junction bases outside the gene matches: 9. The CDR3 spans 16 residues. The CDR3 DNA reads TGCGCCAGCAGCTTGGGCGGGACTAACGTCGGCAATGAGCAGTTCTTC. Residues: CASSLGGTNVGNEQFF.

The J gene is TRBJ1-2, the V gene TRBV5-4, with 7 bases fitting TRBD1. The CDR3 is 15 residues long. The germline V gene has CDR1 SGHNT and CDR2 YYREEE (reference sequence). The V gene end was trimmed by 0 bases and the J gene end by 3 bases; junction bases not matched to a gene: 5. CDR3 sequence: CASSLGRGVDYGYTF. The CDR3 DNA sequence: TGTGCCAGCAGCTTGGGCAGGGGGGTGGACTATGGCTACACCTTC.

This chain connects TRBV27 to TRBJ1-2; possibly TRBD1 for D (5 bases). V lost 2 bases to trimming and J lost 6 bases, with 16 bases between them. The CDR3 covers 15 residues. CDR1 and CDR2 from the germline V gene are MNHEY and SMNVEV (reference sequence). The CDR3 bases are TGTGCCAGCAGTTTAAACGGCGCAGGGACGCATGGCTACACCTTC. It codes for CASSLNGAGTHGYTF.

With respect to this clone: Within the sample, other DNA sequences also encode this same CDR3. This chain's CDR3 is CASSLVGGRTEAFF. CDR3 bases: TGTGCCAGCAGCTTAGTAGGGGGCAGAACTGAAGCTTTCTTT. V and J are TRBV7-2 and TRBJ1-1, with 7 bases fitting TRBD1. The trim removed 1 base at V and 5 bases at J, leaving 4 bases unmatched. The germline V gene encodes CDR1 SGHTA and CDR2 FQGNSA. There are 14 residues in the CDR3.

V gene TRBV28 combines with J gene TRBJ2-3; D is perhaps TRBD1 or TRBD2 (5 bases each). V lost 8 bases to trimming and J lost 0 bases, with 21 bases between them. Per germline, CDR1 MDHEN and CDR2 SYDVKM. This CDR3 contains 17 residues. The CDR3 DNA is TGTGCCAGCGCCCTCCTGGGGGAAAGCGCGAGCACAGATACGCAGTATTTT. Protein: CASALLGESASTDTQYF.

The chain links TRBV6-5 to TRBJ2-5; D tentatively reads TRBD1 or TRBD2 (5 bases each). Germline CDR1 and CDR2: MNHEY and SVGAGI. Trimming took 11 bases from V and 3 from J, leaving 13 bases between them. The CDR3 has 12 residues. The CDR3 nucleotides read TGTGCCGGGGGACGCGCCGAAGAGACCCAGTACTTC. It is translated as CAGGRAEETQYF.

The chain joins TRBV5-1 to TRBJ2-2; TRBD2 aligns across 8 bases. Per germline, CDR1 SGHRS and CDR2 YFSETQ. The V and J ends lost 4 bases and 3 bases, in that order; junction bases with no gene match: 8. The CDR3 has 16 residues. CDR3 nucleotide sequence: TGCGCCAGCAGCACGGCCGCGGGGGGCGACACCGGGGAGCTGTTTTTT. Protein product: CASSTAAGGDTGELFF.

The sample holds one count of this clone. This chain uses TRBV6-6 with TRBJ2-2; possibly TRBD1 or TRBD2 for D (5 bases each). Trimming left V 10 bases short and J 0 bases short, with 12 bases between. From germline, CDR1 is MNHNY and CDR2 SVGAGI (reference sequence). This CDR3 region has 14 residues. CDR3 nucleotide sequence: TGTGCCACCCGGGACCTATCGAACACCGGGGAGCTGTTTTTT. Its protein is CATRDLSNTGELFF.

Turning to this clone: The junction does not match germline at one end; this may be a read error. The chain recombines TRBV9 with TRBJ2-5; D may be TRBD2 (6 bases). This CDR3 is built from 13 residues. CDR1 and CDR2 (germline): SGDLS, YYNGEE. This chain's CDR3 is CACSPDYTETQYF. In nucleotides, the CDR3 is TGTGCCTGCAGCCCGGACTATACAGAGACCCAGTACTTC.

This chain uses TRBV5-1 with TRBJ2-5; weak D call: TRBD1 (5 bases). V shed 1 base and J shed 2 bases, with 12 bases lying between them. Germline CDR1 reads SGHRS; CDR2 reads YFSETQ. This CDR3 has 15 amino acids. The CDR3 spells CASSLQAKGQETQYF. CDR3 nucleotides: TGCGCCAGCAGCTTGCAGGCTAAGGGGCAAGAGACCCAGTACTTC. The variable domain in full, with the rest retrieved from reference TRBV5-1 and TRBJ2-5, is KAGVTQTPRYLIKTRGQQVTLSCSPISGHRSVSWYQQTPGQGLQFLFEYFSETQRNKGNFPGRFSGRQFSNSRSEMNVSTLELGDSALYLCASSLQAKGQETQYFGPGTRLLVL.

The gene calls are TRBV5-1 and TRBJ2-1; TRBD2 matches at 8 bases. Germline values: CDR1 SGHRS, CDR2 YFSETQ. J lost 0 bases, V lost 1 base, and 3 bases had no gene match. This CDR3 has 16 residues. The CDR3 spells CASSLLAGLSYNEQFF. Written as DNA, the CDR3 is TGCGCCAGCAGCTTGTTAGCGGGACTCTCCTACAATGAGCAGTTCTTC.

This chain joins TRBV29-1 and TRBJ2-3; 9 bases line up with TRBD1. This CDR3 spans 14 amino acids. V shed 1 base and J 1 base; nucleotides not matched to a gene: 0. Germline CDR1 reads SQVTM; CDR2 reads ANQGSEA. CDR3 nucleotide sequence: TGCAGCGTTGAAGGGACAGGGGGCACAGATACGCAGTATTTT. Protein product: CSVEGTGGTDTQYF.

The chain is built from TRBV2 and TRBJ1-4, with TRBD1 identical over 7 bases. CDR1 and CDR2 (germline): SNHLY, FYNNEI. The V gene end was trimmed by 6 bases and the J gene end by 3 bases; junction bases not matched to a gene: 7. This CDR3 is 15 amino acids long. This CDR3 reads CASSPTGDSNEKLFF. In nucleotides, the CDR3 is TGTGCCAGCAGCCCTACAGGGGACTCTAATGAAAAACTGTTTTTT.